The 4 T cell receptor beta chains below come from one sample, sequenced in a study of T cell repertoires in cytomegalovirus infection. TCRdb itself ran the reads through MiXCR, one entry per CDR3 protein. The table has some 170,000 distinct CDR3 sequences, approximately 18% seen once. Sequenced material: CD8+ T cells from PBMCs. These receptors were collected from a human donor in good health (CMV status not recorded). Some clones in this sample may be carry-over from other donors' samples.

This clonotype showed up just a few times. This chain joins TRBV6-2 or TRBV6-3 and TRBJ2-7; possibly TRBD1 for D (5 bases). Looked up from germline, CDR1 is MNHEY and CDR2 is SVGEGT. The CDR3 contains 14 residues. The V end lost 5 bases, the J end lost 2 bases, and 13 bases lay between the germline ends. The CDR3 reads CASSMLAQAYEQYF. CDR3 sequence (DNA): TGTGCCAGCAGTATGCTTGCACAGGCCTACGAGCAGTACTTC.

This chain joins TRBV2 and TRBJ2-7, with D unresolved. CDR3 length equals 17 residues. Germline loops: CDR1 SNHLY, CDR2 FYNNEI. Trimming cost V 0 bases and J 2 bases, with 17 bases left between them. The CDR3 sequence is CASSEALLGKRTYEQYF. The DNA for the CDR3 is TGTGCCAGCAGTGAAGCGCTTCTGGGCAAAAGAACCTACGAGCAGTACTTC.

The chain uses TRBV6-2 or TRBV6-3 and TRBJ2-2; D is unclear. From germline, CDR1 is MNHEY and CDR2 SVGEGT. V gave up 4 bases and J gave up 4 bases, with 10 bases separating them. The length of the CDR3 is 14 residues. CDR3 bases: TGTGCCAGCAGTTCCGAAATGAGCACCGGGGAGCTGTTTTTT. Translation: CASSSEMSTGELFF.

The chain has TRBV19 and TRBJ2-7; D is ambiguous. Trimming cost V 3 bases and J 0 bases, with 12 bases left between them. The CDR3 totals 15 residues. The germline V gene has CDR1 LNHDA and CDR2 SQIVND (reference sequence). This chain's CDR3 is CASSITTSSSYEQYF. The CDR3 DNA is TGTGCCAGTAGTATTACCACTTCCTCCTCCTACGAGCAGTACTTC.